A selection of T cell receptor beta chains follows, all from one sample in a study of blood T cells in healthy people across ages. TCRdb redid the calling of the 5' RACE reads with MiXCR, one entry per CDR3 protein. Of about 800,000 distinct CDR3 sequences in the sample, around half are singletons; the top ten hold around 18%. Source material: blood. The source is an older man in good health. CDR3s include the opening cysteine and the closing phenylalanine or tryptophan. A D gene is named only where the DNA matches it firmly. Expanded clones get a size class; other rows say once, few or many, or leave the size out.

J gene,clone size,D gene,CDR3 length,V gene,CDR3 DNA,CDR3 protein
TRBJ2-5,NA,TRBD2,16,TRBV5-1,TGCGCCAGCAGCTTGGCGCTAGCGGGAGCGTCGGAGACCCAGTACTTC,CASSLALAGASETQYF
TRBJ1-1,NA,NA,14,TRBV6-4,TGTGCCAGCAGTGAAAGTTCCGGACCCCCCGAAGCTTTCTTT,CASSESSGPPEAFF
TRBJ2-1,NA,NA,12,TRBV29-1,TGCAATCCACGGGGTAGCGGTGATGAGCAGTTCTTC,CNPRGSGDEQFF
TRBJ2-1,few,TRBD2,13,TRBV29-1,TGCAGCGCTAGCGGGGGCCTCCCCAATGAGCAGTTCTTC,CSASGGLPNEQFF
TRBJ2-6,few,TRBD2,16,TRBV3-1,TGTGCCAGCAGCCCCCGGGGGGTCTCTGGGGCCAACGTCCTGACTTTC,CASSPRGVSGANVLTF
TRBJ2-1,NA,NA,13,TRBV2,TGTGCCAGCACCCCGGACCTCTACAATGAGCAGTTCTTC,CASTPDLYNEQFF
TRBJ1-5,NA,NA,15,TRBV5-1,TGCGCCAACTCGGGGAGGACAGATAGCAATCAGCCCCAGCATTTT,CANSGRTDSNQPQHF
TRBJ2-3,NA,TRBD1,15,TRBV10-3,TGTGCCATCAGTGATTCGGGACAGTCCGCAGATACGCAGTATTTT,CAISDSGQSADTQYF
TRBJ2-1,many,NA,15,TRBV11-3,TGTGCCAGCAGCGGAGGGTCATTGGATGACAATGAGCAGTTCTTC,CASSGGSLDDNEQFF
TRBJ1-2,few,TRBD1,13,TRBV7-8,TGTGCCAGCAGCTTGGACAGGTTCGGAGGCTACACCTTC,CASSLDRFGGYTF
TRBJ1-1,NA,NA,12,TRBV10-2,TGCGCCAGCGTCTCGGAGAACACTGAAGCTTTCTTT,CASVSENTEAFF
TRBJ1-4,NA,NA,13,TRBV27,TGTGCCAGCAGTTTAACCGTCGGTGAAAAACTGTTTTTT,CASSLTVGEKLFF
TRBJ2-3,NA,NA,15,TRBV7-8,TGTGCCAGCAGCTTAGATCGGCCCGGCACAGATACGCAGTATTTT,CASSLDRPGTDTQYF
TRBJ2-5,few,NA,13,TRBV3-1,TGTGCCAGCAGCCAAGATCTTTTGGAGACCCAGTACTTC,CASSQDLLETQYF
TRBJ1-4,few,TRBD1,14,TRBV6-6,TGTGCCAGCACTCGACAGGGCTCTAATGAAAAACTGTTTTTT,CASTRQGSNEKLFF
TRBJ2-7,NA,TRBD2,14,TRBV28,TGTGCCAGCAATCCGGGAGGGCCGGTGGACGAGCAGTACTTC,CASNPGGPVDEQYF
TRBJ2-7,NA,NA,16,TRBV7-9,TGTGCCAGCAGCTTAAGTCTAGGCGTCTCCACCTACGAGCGGTACTTC,CASSLSLGVSTYERYF
TRBJ1-5,NA,NA,14,TRBV2,TGTGCCAGCAGTTCCGACGGCTACAAGCAGCCCCAGCATTTT,CASSSDGYKQPQHF
TRBJ2-3,once,TRBD2,15,TRBV20-1,TGCAGTGCCTGTATAGCGGGGCGGAGCACAGATACGCAGTATTTT,CSACIAGRSTDTQYF
TRBJ2-7,NA,NA,15,TRBV12-3/TRBV12-4,TGTGCCAGCAGTCCCCCGGGTCTTGGGGGCAATGAGCAGTACTTC,CASSPPGLGGNEQYF
TRBJ2-7,NA,NA,13,TRBV5-1,TGCGCCAGCAGCCCCAGCCCAGGGAGGGAGCAGTACTTC,CASSPSPGREQYF
TRBJ2-1,NA,TRBD1,16,TRBV3-1,TGTGCCAGCAGCCCTACCGGGACAGGGAGTTCCAATGAGCAGTTCTTC,CASSPTGTGSSNEQFF
TRBJ2-2,NA,NA,14,TRBV12-3/TRBV12-4,TGTGCCAGCAGGTGGGACTCGGGCACCGGGGAGCTGTTTTTT,CASRWDSGTGELFF
TRBJ1-2,NA,NA,14,TRBV28,TGTGCCAGCAGTTTCGGGTCAGAAAACTATGGCTACACCTTC,CASSFGSENYGYTF
TRBJ2-5,NA,NA,18,TRBV20-1,TGCAGTGCTAGAGATCGGACGAGGTGGGCTTGGTTTCGGAATGAGCAGTACTTC,CSARDRTRWAWFRNEQYF
TRBJ2-1,NA,NA,15,TRBV30,TGTGCCTGGAGTGTGGGGGCGAAAGTGCCGTATGGGCAGTTCTTC,CAWSVGAKVPYGQFF
TRBJ2-3,NA,TRBD2,18,TRBV7-2,TGTGCCAGCAGCTCTGGACTAGCGGGTTCCTCTAGCACAGATACGCAGTATTTT,CASSSGLAGSSSTDTQYF
TRBJ2-7,few,TRBD1,14,TRBV7-8,TGTGCCAGCACCGAGGGGGCCACGGTATACGAGCAGTACTTC,CASTEGATVYEQYF
TRBJ2-7,few,TRBD1,15,TRBV6-6,TGTGCCAGCAGTACCGGGACAGGTAGTTCCCACGAGCAGTACTTC,CASSTGTGSSHEQYF
TRBJ2-3,few,TRBD2,13,TRBV20-1,TGCAGTGCCAACGCGGGGGGAGCAGATACGCAGTATTTT,CSANAGGADTQYF